The 2 T cell receptor beta chains listed next were all sequenced from one sample in a study of chemoradiotherapy in HPV16-positive cancers. Clones were read by immunoSEQ multiplex PCR, and TCRdb kept only the in-frame ones, dropping some. The table lists approximately 5,900 clones, 55% to 80% of them singletons. Sampling was done from a patient who underwent chemoradiotherapy. The source is a human donor with HPV-associated anogenital cancer.

This sequence joins TRBV5-1 and TRBJ1-5, with D possibly TRBD1 on 5 matching bases. In germline, CDR1 is SGHRS, CDR2 YFSETQ. The germline V and J ends were trimmed by 4 bases and 0 bases, with 17 bases remaining between them. The CDR3 totals 17 residues. The DNA of the CDR3 is TGCGCCAGCAGCCCTCAACCGACAGTAAATAGCAATCAGCCCCAGCATTTT. This codes for CASSPQPTVNSNQPQHF.

There are a few counts of this clone. The rearrangement uses TRBV2 and TRBJ2-7; weak D call: TRBD1 (6 bases). V was cut by 4 bases and J by 4 bases, with 14 bases left in between. This CDR3 region has 14 residues. From germline, CDR1 is SNHLY and CDR2 FYNNEI. CDR3 sequence: CASSVGGTVYEQYF. As DNA, the CDR3 is TGTGCCAGCAGTGTTGGGGGCACCGTATACGAGCAGTACTTC. Together with reference TRBV2 and TRBJ2-7, the CDR3 gives the full variable domain: EPEVTQTPSHQVTQMGQEVILRCVPISNHLYFYWYRQILGQKVEFLVSFYNNEISEKSEIFDDQFSVERPDGSNFTLKIRSTKLEDSAMYFCASSVGGTVYEQYFGPGTRLTVT.